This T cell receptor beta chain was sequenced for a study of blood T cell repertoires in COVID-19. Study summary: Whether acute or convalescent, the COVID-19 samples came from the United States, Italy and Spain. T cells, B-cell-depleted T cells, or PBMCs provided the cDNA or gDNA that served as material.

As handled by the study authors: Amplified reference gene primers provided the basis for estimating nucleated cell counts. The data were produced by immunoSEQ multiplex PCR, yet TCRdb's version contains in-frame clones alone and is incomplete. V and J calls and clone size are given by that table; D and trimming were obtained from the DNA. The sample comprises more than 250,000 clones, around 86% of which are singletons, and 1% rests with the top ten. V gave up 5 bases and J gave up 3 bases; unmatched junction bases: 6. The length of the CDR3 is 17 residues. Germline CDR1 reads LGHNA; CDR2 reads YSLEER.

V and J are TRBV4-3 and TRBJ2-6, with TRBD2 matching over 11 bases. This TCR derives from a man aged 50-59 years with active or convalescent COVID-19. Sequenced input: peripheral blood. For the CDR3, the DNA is TGCGCCAGCAGCACTAGCGGGGGCCCTAGTGGGGCCAACGTCCTGACTTTC. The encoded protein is CASSTSGGPSGANVLTF.